Listed here are 9 T cell receptor beta chains from one sample, sequenced in a study of prognosis after radiotherapy for stage I lung cancer. The TCR beta CDR3 region was amplified from genomic DNA, with two rounds of multiplex PCR being used for the amplification. Each TRBV and TRBJ gene had its own primer in the first PCR round. TCRdb reprocessed the multiplex PCR reads via MiXCR and lists one record per CDR3 protein. There are roughly 14,000 distinct CDR3 sequences in the sample; about 60% occur only once, and under 30% lies in the top ten. Sequences were derived from PBMCs, sampled before or after stereotactic body radiation therapy (not recorded which). All receptors derive from a donor aged 50 or older with non-small cell lung cancer.

In this sample, this clonotype turned up many times. The V and J genes are TRBV7-9 and TRBJ1-6; D remains unclear. V gave up 2 bases and J gave up 5 bases, with 1 base separating them. The CDR3 is 12 amino acids. Per the germline V gene, CDR1 is SEHNR and CDR2 is FQNEAQ (reference sequence). CDR3 amino acids: CASSLNNSPLHF. The CDR3 coding sequence is TGTGCCAGCAGCTTAAATAATTCACCCCTCCACTTT. The variable domain in full, completed from reference TRBV7-9 and TRBJ1-6, reads DTGVSQNPRHKITKRGQNVTFRCDPISEHNRLYWYRQTLGQGPEFLTYFQNEAQLEKSRLLSDRFSAERPKGSFSTLEIQRTEQGDSAMYLCASSLNNSPLHFGNGTRLTVT.

The CDR3 bases are TGTGCCAGCATCTCCTCCGTGACAGTTAACCCCTACGAGCAGTACTTC. This translates into CASISSVTVNPYEQYF. The J gene is TRBJ2-7, the V gene TRBV9; tentatively, D is TRBD1 (5 bases). The CDR3 spans 16 residues. Trimming took off 6 bases at V and 2 bases at J, with 21 bases between the two ends. CDR1 is SGDLS, CDR2 YYNGEE, per germline.

About this clonotype: It is likely a read error: a sequence one base away is far more abundant. The rearrangement uses TRBV6-4 and TRBJ2-3; tentatively, D is TRBD2 (5 bases). This CDR3 contains 17 residues. V lost 7 bases and J 0 bases, leaving 20 bases between the germline ends. Germline assignment: CDR1 MRHNA and CDR2 SNTAGT. CDR3 protein: CASTREGRNSSTDTQYF. CDR3 in DNA: TGTGCCAGCACTCGAGAGGGAAGAAACTCTAGCACAGATACGCAGTATTTT.

This clonotype was counted ten times or more. A much larger clone is a single base away; this may be a read error. V and J are TRBV2 and TRBJ2-7; D is ambiguous. Germline-derived CDR1 and CDR2 are SNHLY and FYNNEI. V gave up 2 bases and J gave up 3 bases, with 8 bases separating them. This CDR3 has 13 residues. CDR3 amino acids: CASSEWLLYEQYF. As DNA, the CDR3 is TGTGCCAGCAGTGAATGGCTTCTCTACGAGCAGTACTTC. Variable domain in full (rest from reference TRBV2 and TRBJ2-7): EPEVTQTPSHQVTQMGQEVILRCVPISNHLYFYWYRQILGQKVEFLVSFYNNEISEKSEIFDDQFSVERPDGSNFTLKIRSTKLEDSAMYFCASSEWLLYEQYFGPGTRLTVT.

Remarks on this clonotype: Germline is not matched at one junction end, which may reflect a read error. V is TRBV25-1 and J is TRBJ1-2; 8 bases agree with TRBD1. This CDR3 contains 14 residues. Germline V gives CDR1 MGHDK, CDR2 SYGVNS. As DNA, the CDR3 is TGCGCCAGAAGTACGACAGGGGTAGGCTATGGCTACACCTTC. It specifies CARSTTGVGYGYTF.

A note on this clonotype: It is likely a read error: a sequence one base away is far more abundant. The chain carries TRBV11-2 and TRBJ2-2; 12 nucleotides line up with TRBD2. The CDR3 runs to 17 residues. CDR1 is SGHAT, CDR2 FQNNGV, per germline. CDR3 nucleotides: TGTGTCAGCAGTCCCCTCAGACTAGCGGGAGTCACCGGGGAGCTGTTTTTT. Amino acid sequence: CVSSPLRLAGVTGELFF.

This chain links TRBV3-1 with TRBJ2-5; perhaps TRBD1 as D (5 bases). This CDR3 is 14 amino acids long. Germline lookup yields CDR1 LGHDT and CDR2 YNNKEL (reference sequence). Deletions cut 4 bases from V and 2 bases from J, with 11 bases between. DNA of the CDR3: TGTGCCAGCAGCCTGAGACAGACGCAAGAGACCCAGTACTTC. Protein product: CASSLRQTQETQYF.

In this sample, this clonotype turned up many times. At one of its ends the junction is not consistent with the germline gene, which may arise from a read error. V and J are TRBV6-1 and TRBJ2-5; 9 nucleotides align to TRBD2. The length of the CDR3 is 14 residues. Germline CDR1 reads MNHNS; CDR2 reads SASEGT. As DNA, the CDR3 is TGTGTCAGCAGTCGGACTAGCGAGCAAGAGACCCAGTACTTC. This gives the protein CVSSRTSEQETQYF.

This chain links TRBV7-9 with TRBJ2-7; the match to TRBD2 covers 10 bases. CDR3 length: 15 amino acids. Germline CDR1 SEHNR, CDR2 FQNEAQ (reference sequence). The junction had 5 bases not matched to a gene; V was cut back by 6 bases and J by 0 bases. In DNA, the CDR3 is TGTGCCAGCAGACCCGGACTAGCGGCCTCCTACGAGCAGTACTTC. Residues: CASRPGLAASYEQYF.